This TCR beta chain was retrieved from a study of T cell repertoires in cytomegalovirus infection. This clonotype was seen a few times. Relative to the germline gene, one junction end is altered; a read error may explain this. TCRdb re-called the reads through MiXCR, storing one row per CDR3 protein. The sample lists 290,000 or so distinct CDR3 sequences; roughly 26% were seen once. From germline, CDR1 is WSHSY and CDR2 SAAADI. The CDR3 is 12 residues long. The sequenced sample consisted of PBMCs. The rearrangement joins TRBV10-2 to TRBJ1-5; D is ambiguous. This sequence was found in a human donor in good health (CMV status not recorded). Some clones in this sample may be carry-over from other donors' samples. The CDR3 nucleotides are TGCGCCGGCAGCCTTCCGGGTCAGCCCCAGCATTTT. Translation: CAGSLPGQPQHF.